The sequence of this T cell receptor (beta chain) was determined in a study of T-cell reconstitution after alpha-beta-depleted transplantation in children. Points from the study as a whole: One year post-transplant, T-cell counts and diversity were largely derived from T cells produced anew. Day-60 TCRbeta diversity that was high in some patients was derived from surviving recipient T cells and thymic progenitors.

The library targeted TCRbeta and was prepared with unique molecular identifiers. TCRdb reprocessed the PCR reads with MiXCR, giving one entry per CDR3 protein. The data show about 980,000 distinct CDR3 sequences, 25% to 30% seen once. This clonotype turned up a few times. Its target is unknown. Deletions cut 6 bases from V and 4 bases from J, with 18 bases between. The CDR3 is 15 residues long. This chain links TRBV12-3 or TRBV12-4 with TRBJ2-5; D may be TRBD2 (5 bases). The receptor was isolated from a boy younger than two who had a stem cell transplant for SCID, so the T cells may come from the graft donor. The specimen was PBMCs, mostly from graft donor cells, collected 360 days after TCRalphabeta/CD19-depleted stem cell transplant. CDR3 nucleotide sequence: TGTGCCAGCAGCCCCGGAGGAGGATGGGCAGAGACCCAGTACTTC. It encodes CASSPGGGWAETQYF.